This T cell receptor beta chain was sequenced in a study of T cell repertoires in cytomegalovirus infection. The CDR3 loop spans 15 amino acids. Per the germline V gene, CDR1 is SEHNR and CDR2 is FQNEAQ (reference sequence). Germline trimming cut 7 bases from V and 5 bases from J; bases unmatched to any gene: 9. A word on this clonotype: Its specificity is unknown.

TCRdb reprocessed the reads with MiXCR, giving one entry per CDR3 protein. The sample records approximately 770,000 distinct CDR3 sequences, about 28% being singletons. This sequence was found in a human donor in good health (CMV status not recorded). Some clones in this sample may be carry-over from other donors' samples. The specimen comprised cultured CD8+ T cells from PBMCs, sampled from culture after CMV antigen stimulation. The J gene is TRBJ2-1, the V gene TRBV7-9; 9 nucleotides align to TRBD2. The CDR3 sequence: CASKFLAGKDNEQFF. The CDR3 bases are TGTGCCAGCAAGTTTCTAGCGGGGAAGGACAATGAGCAGTTCTTC.